The text below deals with one T cell receptor beta chain. CDR3 length: 13 amino acids. In germline, CDR1 is MGHDK, CDR2 SYGVNS. Trimming pared 3 bases from V and 1 base from J, leaving 7 bases between. Sequenced by immunoSEQ multiplex PCR; TCRdb stores in-frame clones only, minus some. The sample lists about 160,000 clones; roughly 80% were seen once. The sample belongs to a study of blood T cell repertoires in COVID-19. At the level of the study: Nucleic acid was either cDNA or gDNA, and it came from T cells, B-cell-depleted T cells, or PBMCs.

The receptor comes from a middle-aged woman with acute COVID-19. What was sequenced was PBMCs or T cells enriched from blood (not recorded which). This chain uses TRBV25-1 with TRBJ2-7, with D possibly being TRBD1 (5 bases). This CDR3 is CASSDDSSYEQYV. The CDR3 DNA reads TGTGCCAGCAGTGATGACAGTTCCTACGAGCAGTACGTC.